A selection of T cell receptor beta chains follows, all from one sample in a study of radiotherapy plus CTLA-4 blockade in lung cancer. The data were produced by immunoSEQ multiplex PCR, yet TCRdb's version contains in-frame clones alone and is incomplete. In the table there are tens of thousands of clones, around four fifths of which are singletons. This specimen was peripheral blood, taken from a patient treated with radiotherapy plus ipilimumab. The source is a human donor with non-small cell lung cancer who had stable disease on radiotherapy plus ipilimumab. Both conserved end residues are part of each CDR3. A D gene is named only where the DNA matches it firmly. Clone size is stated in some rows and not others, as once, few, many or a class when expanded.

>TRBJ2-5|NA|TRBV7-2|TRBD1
CASSLAGQGETQYF
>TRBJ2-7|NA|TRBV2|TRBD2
CASSEISGPPYEQYF
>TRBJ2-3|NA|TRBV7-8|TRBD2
CASSFEAGARSTDTQYF
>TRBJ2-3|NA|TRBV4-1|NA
CASSQEGGADTQYF
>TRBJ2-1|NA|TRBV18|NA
CASSPPSLGTDEQFF
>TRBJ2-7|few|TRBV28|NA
CASSLRPNYEQYF
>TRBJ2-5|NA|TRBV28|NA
CASSSGAPLKTQYF
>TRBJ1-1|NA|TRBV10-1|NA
CARKGEDTEAFF
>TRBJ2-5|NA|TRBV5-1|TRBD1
CASRPRGGVETQYF
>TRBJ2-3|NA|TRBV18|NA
CASSPPAGTDTQYF
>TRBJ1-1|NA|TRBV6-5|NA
CASSYYPGTPNTEAFF
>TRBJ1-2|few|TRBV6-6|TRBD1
CASRLRQGEGYTF
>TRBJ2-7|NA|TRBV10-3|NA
CAISESTATYEQYF